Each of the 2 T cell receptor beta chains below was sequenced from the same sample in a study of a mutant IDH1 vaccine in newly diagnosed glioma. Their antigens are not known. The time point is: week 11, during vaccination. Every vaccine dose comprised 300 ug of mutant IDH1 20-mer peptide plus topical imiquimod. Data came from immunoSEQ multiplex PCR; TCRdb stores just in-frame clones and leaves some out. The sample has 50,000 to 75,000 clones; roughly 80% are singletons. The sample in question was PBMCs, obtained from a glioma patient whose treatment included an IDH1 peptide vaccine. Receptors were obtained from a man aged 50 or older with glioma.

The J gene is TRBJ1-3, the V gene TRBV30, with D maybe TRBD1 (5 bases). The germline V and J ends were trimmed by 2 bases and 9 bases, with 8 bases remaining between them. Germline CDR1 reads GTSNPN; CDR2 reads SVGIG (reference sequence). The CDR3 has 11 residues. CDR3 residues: CAWSTRGTIYF. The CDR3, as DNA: TGTGCCTGGAGTACGAGGGGCACCATATATTTT. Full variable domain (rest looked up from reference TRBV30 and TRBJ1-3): SQTIHQWPATLVQPVGSPLSLECTVEGTSNPNLYWYRQAAGRGLQLLFYSVGIGQISSEVPQNLSASRPQDRQFILSSKKLLLSDSGFYLCAWSTRGTIYFGEGSWLTVV.

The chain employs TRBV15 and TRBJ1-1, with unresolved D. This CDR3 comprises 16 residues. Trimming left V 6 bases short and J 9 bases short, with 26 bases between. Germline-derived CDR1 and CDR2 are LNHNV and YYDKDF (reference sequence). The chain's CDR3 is CATSTVKGLFSWKAFF. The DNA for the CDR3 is TGTGCCACCAGTACCGTGAAGGGTTTGTTCTCGTGGAAAGCTTTCTTT.